Below, 9 T cell receptor beta chains from the same sample are listed, as sequenced in a study of T cells in Graves' hyperthyroidism and ophthalmopathy. RNA transcripts provided the source from which TCR beta CDR3 regions were amplified. First-round RT-PCR with HTBI primers amplified the TCR CDR3 region. TCRdb recomputed calls from the multiplex PCR reads with MiXCR, one row per CDR3 protein. Of about 210,000 distinct CDR3 sequences in the sample, over 15% are singletons; the top ten hold 50%. The sequenced sample consisted of blood. The receptors come from a man between 50 and 59 years old with Graves' hyperthyroidism.

V is TRBV20-1 and J is TRBJ2-7; 7 bases map to TRBD2. V shed 3 bases, J shed 4 bases, and the junction held 9 bases outside the gene matches. Looked up from germline, CDR1 is DFQATT and CDR2 is SNEGSKA (reference sequence). There are 14 residues in the CDR3. CDR3 bases: TGCAGTGCTAGGGGGACTATCCCCTCGTACGAGCAGTACTTC. Its translation: CSARGTIPSYEQYF.

This clonotype was observed at least ten times. A read error may account for a junction end that differs from germline. The gene calls are TRBV7-9 and TRBJ1-3; no definite D call. The CDR3 is 12 residues long. The germline CDR1 and CDR2 sequences are SEHNR and FQNEAQ (reference sequence). The CDR3 DNA is TGTGCCAGCAGCTTAGACAACGGTCCGCCGGATTTT. It yields the protein CASSLDNGPPDF.

This clonotype has at least ten counts. The J gene is TRBJ2-5, the V gene TRBV6-6; 8 bases align to TRBD2. V shed 2 bases, J shed 1 base, and the junction held 6 bases outside the gene matches. The CDR3 loop spans 16 amino acids. The V gene's germline CDR1 is MNHNY and CDR2 SVGAGI (reference sequence). The CDR3 DNA is TGTGCCAGCAGTTACCCGGGACTAGGAGTCCAAGAGACCCAGTACTTC. This codes for CASSYPGLGVQETQYF.

The chain employs TRBV19 and TRBJ2-5; weak D call: TRBD2 (6 bases). V dropped 6 bases and J dropped 7 bases, with 21 bases sitting between them. Germline V gene lookup returns CDR1 LNHDA and CDR2 SQIVND (reference sequence). This CDR3 region has 15 residues. The CDR3, as DNA: TGTGCCAGTAGGATAACCGGGACGGGAGTTGGGACCCAGTACTTC. Translating gives CASRITGTGVGTQYF.

V and J are TRBV4-2 and TRBJ2-7; no reliable D call. The CDR3 extends over 14 amino acids. Per germline, CDR1 LGHNA and CDR2 YNFKEQ. Between the trimmed V and J ends, which lost 1 base and 7 bases, there was a span of 14 bases. This chain's CDR3 is CASSQGVDFGEQYF. The CDR3 DNA sequence: TGTGCCAGCAGCCAAGGGGTAGACTTCGGGGAGCAGTACTTC.

In this sample, this clonotype turned up many times. The chain links TRBV2 to TRBJ2-5; 14 bases are a match to TRBD2. With 8 bases clipped from V and 4 bases from J, the junction kept 9 bases outside the gene matches. The CDR3 totals 16 residues. The germline CDR1 and CDR2 sequences are SNHLY and FYNNEI. For the CDR3, the DNA is TGTGCCAGCGCCGGGACTAGCGGGAGTTTGGGAGAGACCCAGTACTTC. This translates into CASAGTSGSLGETQYF.

Many counts were recorded for this clonotype. The chain has TRBV7-8 and TRBJ1-1; D is uncertain. Deletions cut 7 bases from V and 1 base from J, with 13 bases between. The CDR3 is 14 residues long. Germline V gene sequence: CDR1 SGHVS, CDR2 FQNEAQ. CDR3 nucleotide sequence: TGTGCCAGCACCTCCGCCTGGAGGAACACTGAAGCTTTCTTT. Translated: CASTSAWRNTEAFF.

This clonotype has a handful of counts. V and J are TRBV5-1 and TRBJ2-2, with D possibly TRBD1 on 6 matching bases. This CDR3 comprises 15 residues. Germline CDR1 is SGHRS and CDR2 is YFSETQ. V was cut by 4 bases and J by 1 base, with 11 bases left in between. The CDR3 loop reads CASSLVGQNTGELFF. CDR3 nucleotides: TGCGCCAGCAGCCTTGTGGGACAGAACACCGGGGAGCTGTTTTTT.

This clonotype was counted many times. The rearrangement links TRBV20-1 to TRBJ1-1; D is possibly TRBD1 (6 bases). This CDR3 is built from 15 residues. Germline V gene lookup returns CDR1 DFQATT and CDR2 SNEGSKA (reference sequence). V was trimmed by 3 bases and J by 5 bases, leaving 19 bases between them. CDR3 nucleotide sequence: TGCAGTGCTAGTGGGCTCCCACAGGGCCGGACTGAAGCTTTCTTT. This encodes CSASGLPQGRTEAFF.